These 13 T cell receptor beta chains share one sample of origin, sequenced in a study of blood T cell repertoires in COVID-19. Sequencing used immunoSEQ multiplex PCR; TCRdb keeps in-frame clones, though not all of them. This sample yields more than 85,000 clones, of which about 80% are seen a single time; around 4% belongs to the top ten. The sequenced sample consisted of peripheral blood. The source of these receptors is a human donor in a cohort sampled during active COVID-19.

The chain links TRBV7-2 to TRBJ1-2, with TRBD1 identical over 10 bases. The J segment lost 8 bases and the V segment lost 2 bases, leaving 8 bases of the junction unmatched. CDR3 size: 15 residues. In germline, CDR1 is SGHTA, CDR2 FQGNSA. The CDR3: CASSLMATGGQGYTF. CDR3 DNA sequence: TGTGCCAGCAGCTTAATGGCGACAGGGGGCCAAGGCTACACCTTC. Full variable domain (missing parts from reference TRBV7-2 and TRBJ1-2): GAGVSQSPSNKVTEKGKDVELRCDPISGHTALYWYRQSLGQGLEFLIYFQGNSAPDKSGLPSDRFSAERTGGSVSTLTIQRTQQEDSAVYLCASSLMATGGQGYTFGSGTRLTVV.

The chain recombines TRBV11-2 with TRBJ2-3; possibly TRBD2 for D (6 bases). This CDR3 contains 15 residues. Germline values: CDR1 SGHAT, CDR2 FQNNGV. V was cut by 6 bases and J by 4 bases, with 17 bases left in between. In DNA form, the CDR3 reads TGTGCCAGCAGGGCCTATCGGGGAGGTTCAGATACGCAGTATTTT. Its protein is CASRAYRGGSDTQYF.

This chain joins TRBV5-1 and TRBJ1-2, with D possibly matching TRBD1 (5 bases). This CDR3 spans 13 amino acids. Trimming stripped 2 bases from V and 2 bases from J, with 7 bases between. Germline-derived CDR1 and CDR2 are SGHRS and YFSETQ. The DNA for the CDR3 is TGCGCCAGCAGCTTTGGACAAAACTATGGCTACACCTTC. Amino acids: CASSFGQNYGYTF.

J is TRBJ1-5 and V is TRBV5-1; weak D call: TRBD1 (5 bases). The CDR3 totals 16 residues. Germline CDR1 reads SGHRS; CDR2 reads YFSETQ. V lost 4 bases and J 1 base, leaving 15 bases between the germline ends. The CDR3 sequence is CASSRKIQESNQPQHF. In DNA, the CDR3 is TGCGCCAGCAGCAGAAAAATACAGGAAAGCAATCAGCCCCAGCATTTT.

The V call is TRBV19, the J call TRBJ1-2; 7 bases are shared with TRBD1. The ends lost 5 bases at V and 0 bases at J; junction bases unmatched: 6. Germline CDR1 reads LNHDA; CDR2 reads SQIVND (reference sequence). The CDR3 extends over 15 amino acids. CDR3 residues: CASSWGQSSNYGYTF. The CDR3, as DNA: TGTGCCAGTAGTTGGGGACAGAGCTCTAACTATGGCTACACCTTC.

This rearrangement joins TRBV6-2 or TRBV6-3 to TRBJ2-5, with 7 bases lining up with TRBD1. The V gene's germline CDR1 is MNHEY and CDR2 SVGEGT. The V gene end was trimmed by 5 bases and the J gene end by 2 bases; junction bases not matched to a gene: 8. This CDR3 has 15 amino acids. CDR3 region: CASSTGERWQETQYF. CDR3 sequence (DNA): TGTGCCAGCAGTACAGGGGAGCGGTGGCAAGAGACCCAGTACTTC.

J is TRBJ2-6 and V is TRBV2; D gene uncertain. The CDR3 has 14 amino acids. Germline CDR1 and CDR2: SNHLY and FYNNEI. V lost 2 bases and J 4 bases, leaving 6 bases between the germline ends. This CDR3 reads CASSELVGANVLTF. The CDR3 bases are TGTGCCAGCAGTGAACTCGTGGGGGCCAACGTCCTGACTTTC. Drawing the rest from reference TRBV2 and TRBJ2-6, the complete variable domain is EPEVTQTPSHQVTQMGQEVILRCVPISNHLYFYWYRQILGQKVEFLVSFYNNEISEKSEIFDDQFSVERPDGSNFTLKIRSTKLEDSAMYFCASSELVGANVLTFGAGSRLTVL.

V gene TRBV28 combines with J gene TRBJ2-7, with 7 bases aligning to TRBD2. The junction had 9 bases not matched to a gene; V was cut back by 5 bases and J by 5 bases. CDR1 MDHEN and CDR2 SYDVKM come from the germline V gene. CDR3 length: 14 residues. The CDR3 is CASSTPGGSHEQYF. The CDR3 region has the DNA TGTGCCAGCAGTACCCCGGGGGGTAGCCACGAGCAGTACTTC.

The chain combines TRBV28 with TRBJ1-2; D is perhaps TRBD1 (6 bases). The CDR3 runs 15 residues. The germline V and J ends were trimmed by 7 bases and 7 bases, with 22 bases remaining between them. Germline V lookup: CDR1 MDHEN, CDR2 SYDVKM. The chain's CDR3 is CASTFPWRAGAGYTF. DNA for the CDR3: TGTGCCAGCACCTTTCCCTGGCGTGCGGGGGCTGGCTACACCTTC.

This chain links TRBV11-2 with TRBJ1-4; a weak D match, TRBD1 (6 bases). This CDR3 spans 15 amino acids. The germline CDR1 and CDR2 sequences are SGHAT and FQNNGV. The germline V and J ends were trimmed by 2 bases and 8 bases, with 15 bases remaining between them. The CDR3 DNA reads TGTGCCAGCAGCTTATCGATGGGGGCTCGAGAAAAACTGTTTTTT. Protein: CASSLSMGAREKLFF.

The chain couples TRBV7-2 to TRBJ1-1, with D unclear. Germline-derived CDR1 and CDR2 are SGHTA and FQGNSA. V gave up 0 bases and J gave up 1 base, with 6 bases separating them. This CDR3 is built from 14 residues. The CDR3 loop reads CASSLAEKNTEAFF. The DNA of the CDR3 is TGTGCCAGCAGCTTAGCGGAGAAGAACACTGAAGCTTTCTTT. The full variable domain, with the rest looked up from reference TRBV7-2 and TRBJ1-1, is GAGVSQSPSNKVTEKGKDVELRCDPISGHTALYWYRQSLGQGLEFLIYFQGNSAPDKSGLPSDRFSAERTGGSVSTLTIQRTQQEDSAVYLCASSLAEKNTEAFFGQGTRLTVV.

This chain links TRBV7-3 with TRBJ2-3, with D tentatively TRBD2 (8 bases). CDR1 SGHTA and CDR2 FQGTGA come from the germline V gene. This CDR3 is built from 17 residues. The V gene lost 1 base and the J gene lost 2 bases, with 16 bases spanning the gap. CDR3 nucleotides: TGTGCCAGCAGCTTAATGGGGACAGCGGGGGCCACAGATACGCAGTATTTT. It codes for CASSLMGTAGATDTQYF.

Judged by abundance, this clone is medium-sized. The V and J genes are TRBV4-3 and TRBJ1-4; tentative D call: TRBD1 (6 bases). Trimming stripped 1 base from V and 2 bases from J, with 20 bases between. The CDR3 contains 19 residues. CDR1 and CDR2 from the germline V gene are LGHNA and YSLEER. In DNA, the CDR3 is TGCGCCAGCAGCCAAGGGAGATTGGGCAGGGGTACGACTAATGAAAAACTGTTTTTT. It is translated as CASSQGRLGRGTTNEKLFF.